A selection of T cell receptor beta chains follows, all from one sample in a study of OX40 agonist ivuxolimab in advanced cancers. Clones were sequenced by immunoSEQ multiplex PCR, and TCRdb holds only the in-frame ones, with some missing. The sample has 50,000 to 75,000 clones; about nine tenths are singletons. The source material was CD4+ or CD8+ T cells sorted from blood, sampled in a trial of the OX40 agonist ivuxolimab. The receptors were gathered from an adult with an advanced solid tumor such as melanoma, head and neck, liver or kidney cancer. Both conserved end residues are part of each CDR3. The D gene is left open where the match is weak. Clone size is shown for a subset of rows, as once, few, many or a class of expanded clone.

clone size: -; J gene: TRBJ1-1; V gene: TRBV19; D gene: -; CDR3 protein: CASSFSSSQGWGTEAFF; CDR3 DNA: TGTGCCAGTAGTTTTTCATCTTCTCAGGGTTGGGGCACTGAAGCTTTCTTT
clone size: -; J gene: TRBJ2-3; V gene: TRBV5-1; D gene: -; CDR3 protein: CASSLALGVDTQYF; CDR3 DNA: TGCGCCAGCAGCTTGGCGCTTGGGGTCGATACGCAGTATTTT
clone size: -; J gene: TRBJ2-1; V gene: TRBV14; D gene: -; CDR3 protein: CASSRDSDNEQFF; CDR3 DNA: TGTGCCAGCAGCCGGGACTCGGACAATGAGCAGTTCTTC
clone size: medium-sized; J gene: TRBJ1-1; V gene: TRBV2; D gene: -; CDR3 protein: CASSGNFRGKANTEAFF; CDR3 DNA: TGTGCCAGCAGTGGAAATTTCCGGGGGAAGGCGAACACTGAAGCTTTCTTT
clone size: -; J gene: TRBJ1-2; V gene: TRBV5-4; D gene: -; CDR3 protein: CASSLGGATANYGYTF; CDR3 DNA: TGTGCCAGCAGCTTAGGCGGGGCGACAGCTAACTATGGCTACACCTTC
clone size: -; J gene: TRBJ2-7; V gene: TRBV15; D gene: TRBD1; CDR3 protein: CATSRDLGQLYEQYF; CDR3 DNA: TGTGCCACCAGCAGAGATCTGGGACAGCTCTACGAGCAGTACTTC
clone size: -; J gene: TRBJ1-2; V gene: TRBV5-5; D gene: -; CDR3 protein: CASSLATRTDYGYTF; CDR3 DNA: TGTGCCAGCAGCTTGGCAACCCGGACAGACTATGGCTACACCTTC
clone size: -; J gene: TRBJ2-3; V gene: TRBV19; D gene: -; CDR3 protein: CASSAPGDTQYF; CDR3 DNA: TGTGCCAGTAGTGCCCCAGGGGATACGCAGTATTTT
clone size: -; J gene: TRBJ1-5; V gene: TRBV28; D gene: -; CDR3 protein: CASSPPGWDSNQPQHF; CDR3 DNA: TGTGCCAGCAGCCCCCCGGGGTGGGATAGCAATCAGCCCCAGCATTTT
clone size: -; J gene: TRBJ1-2; V gene: TRBV4-1; D gene: -; CDR3 protein: CASSQDTVRYGYTF; CDR3 DNA: TGCGCCAGCAGCCAAGATACAGTCCGCTATGGCTACACCTTC
clone size: -; J gene: TRBJ2-7; V gene: TRBV5-6; D gene: -; CDR3 protein: CASSLGVQPEQYF; CDR3 DNA: TGTGCCAGCAGCTTGGGGGTCCAACCCGAGCAGTACTTC
clone size: -; J gene: TRBJ1-2; V gene: TRBV4-2; D gene: TRBD1; CDR3 protein: CASSQLEGAQSYGYTF; CDR3 DNA: TGTGCCAGCAGTCAATTGGAGGGGGCGCAAAGCTATGGCTACACCTTC
clone size: -; J gene: TRBJ2-4; V gene: TRBV5-1; D gene: -; CDR3 protein: CASRSTSAKNIQYF; CDR3 DNA: TGCGCCAGCAGGTCCACTTCAGCCAAAAACATTCAGTACTTC
clone size: -; J gene: TRBJ2-1; V gene: TRBV29-1; D gene: TRBD2; CDR3 protein: CSVDSPSGYNEQFF; CDR3 DNA: TGCAGCGTTGATTCGCCTAGCGGGTACAATGAGCAGTTCTTC
clone size: -; J gene: TRBJ2-5; V gene: TRBV4-1; D gene: TRBD2; CDR3 protein: CASSQDLRRKAGVGETQYF; CDR3 DNA: TGCGCCAGCAGCCAAGATCTGAGGCGTAAAGCGGGAGTGGGGGAGACCCAGTACTTC
clone size: -; J gene: TRBJ2-2; V gene: TRBV6-6; D gene: TRBD2; CDR3 protein: CASSYGTRNTGELFF; CDR3 DNA: TGTGCCAGCAGTTACGGGACTAGAAACACCGGGGAGCTGTTTTTT
clone size: few; J gene: TRBJ2-7; V gene: TRBV28; D gene: TRBD1; CDR3 protein: CASSLIGQGSYEQYF; CDR3 DNA: TGTGCCAGCAGTTTAATCGGACAGGGGTCCTACGAGCAGTACTTC
clone size: -; J gene: TRBJ2-7; V gene: TRBV21-1; D gene: -; CDR3 protein: CASSKKWGGVLGYEQYF; CDR3 DNA: TGTGCCAGCAGCAAAAAATGGGGGGGAGTGTTAGGGTACGAGCAGTACTTC
clone size: -; J gene: TRBJ2-5; V gene: TRBV11-3; D gene: TRBD2; CDR3 protein: CASSLAPAARELGETQYF; CDR3 DNA: TGTGCCAGCAGCTTAGCCCCGGCGGCGCGGGAGTTGGGAGAGACCCAGTACTTC
clone size: once; J gene: TRBJ2-3; V gene: TRBV6-1; D gene: TRBD2; CDR3 protein: CASSDGLAGSADTQYF; CDR3 DNA: TGTGCCAGCAGTGACGGACTAGCGGGATCGGCAGATACGCAGTATTTT
clone size: -; J gene: TRBJ1-1; V gene: TRBV11-2; D gene: -; CDR3 protein: CASSQREATEAFF; CDR3 DNA: TGTGCCAGCAGTCAGAGGGAGGCCACTGAAGCTTTCTTT
clone size: -; J gene: TRBJ1-2; V gene: TRBV5-8; D gene: -; CDR3 protein: CASSPEASGYTF; CDR3 DNA: TGTGCCAGCAGCCCTGAGGCTAGTGGCTACACCTTC
clone size: -; J gene: TRBJ2-3; V gene: TRBV28; D gene: -; CDR3 protein: CASSQSTDTQYF; CDR3 DNA: TGTGCCAGCAGTCAGAGTACAGATACGCAGTATTTT
clone size: -; J gene: TRBJ2-7; V gene: TRBV4-1; D gene: TRBD2; CDR3 protein: CASSFRPAGGGYEQYF; CDR3 DNA: TGCGCCAGCAGCTTCAGACCTGCGGGAGGGGGCTACGAGCAGTACTTC
clone size: -; J gene: TRBJ2-5; V gene: TRBV29-1; D gene: TRBD2; CDR3 protein: CSVGAAGGVFAETQYF; CDR3 DNA: TGCAGCGTTGGGGCTGCGGGAGGGGTATTCGCGGAGACCCAGTACTTC
clone size: -; J gene: TRBJ1-3; V gene: TRBV6-5; D gene: TRBD1; CDR3 protein: CASRSQGPSGNTIYF; CDR3 DNA: TGTGCCAGCAGGTCACAGGGGCCGTCTGGAAACACCATATATTTT
clone size: -; J gene: TRBJ2-7; V gene: TRBV28; D gene: -; CDR3 protein: CASSSGEVSPYF; CDR3 DNA: TGTGCCAGCAGTTCCGGGGAGGTTTCCCCGTACTTC
clone size: -; J gene: TRBJ1-2; V gene: TRBV25-1; D gene: -; CDR3 protein: CASSHQTTRGYTF; CDR3 DNA: TGTGCCAGCAGCCACCAAACAACTCGGGGCTACACCTTC
clone size: -; J gene: TRBJ2-7; V gene: TRBV9; D gene: -; CDR3 protein: CASSVAHSAVEQYF; CDR3 DNA: TGTGCCAGCAGCGTAGCTCACTCCGCGGTCGAGCAGTACTTC
clone size: few; J gene: TRBJ2-7; V gene: TRBV7-9; D gene: -; CDR3 protein: CASSPMVADYEQYF; CDR3 DNA: TGTGCCAGCAGCCCTATGGTGGCAGACTACGAGCAGTACTTC
clone size: -; J gene: TRBJ1-6; V gene: TRBV6-5; D gene: -; CDR3 protein: CASSPTSGDPLHF; CDR3 DNA: TGTGCCAGCAGTCCCACGTCCGGGGACCCTCTCCACTTT
clone size: -; J gene: TRBJ2-2; V gene: TRBV27; D gene: -; CDR3 protein: CASSYRAITGELFF; CDR3 DNA: TGTGCCAGCAGTTACAGGGCAATCACCGGGGAGCTGTTTTTT
clone size: -; J gene: TRBJ2-2; V gene: TRBV28; D gene: -; CDR3 protein: CASSLSGELFF; CDR3 DNA: TGTGCCAGCAGTTTGAGCGGGGAGCTGTTTTTT
clone size: -; J gene: TRBJ2-5; V gene: TRBV2; D gene: TRBD2; CDR3 protein: CASSISGRAWETQYF; CDR3 DNA: TGTGCCAGCAGTATTAGCGGGAGGGCCTGGGAGACCCAGTACTTC
clone size: once; J gene: TRBJ2-3; V gene: TRBV7-8; D gene: -; CDR3 protein: CASTWEGGTDTQYF; CDR3 DNA: TGTGCCAGCACGTGGGAGGGGGGCACAGATACGCAGTATTTT
clone size: -; J gene: TRBJ2-7; V gene: TRBV7-8; D gene: -; CDR3 protein: CASSRDVWSWEQYF; CDR3 DNA: TGTGCCAGCAGCCGGGACGTATGGTCATGGGAGCAGTACTTC
clone size: -; J gene: TRBJ1-1; V gene: TRBV11-3; D gene: TRBD1; CDR3 protein: CASSSDGQEANTEAFF; CDR3 DNA: TGTGCCAGCAGCTCGGACGGACAGGAAGCGAACACTGAAGCTTTCTTT
clone size: -; J gene: TRBJ1-4; V gene: TRBV15; D gene: -; CDR3 protein: CATSRPNEKLFF; CDR3 DNA: TGTGCCACCAGCCGTCCAAATGAAAAACTGTTTTTT
clone size: -; J gene: TRBJ2-5; V gene: TRBV10-3; D gene: TRBD2; CDR3 protein: CAISEGTSSETQYF; CDR3 DNA: TGTGCCATCAGTGAGGGGACTAGTAGTGAGACCCAGTACTTC
clone size: -; J gene: TRBJ2-1; V gene: TRBV30; D gene: -; CDR3 protein: CAWRSAFSHNEQFF; CDR3 DNA: TGTGCCTGGAGGTCCGCCTTCTCCCACAATGAGCAGTTCTTC
clone size: -; J gene: TRBJ2-4; V gene: TRBV28; D gene: -; CDR3 protein: CASSSGGPLEGAKNIQYF; CDR3 DNA: TGTGCCAGCAGTTCCGGGGGACCATTGGAAGGGGCCAAAAACATTCAGTACTTC
clone size: -; J gene: TRBJ2-3; V gene: TRBV27; D gene: TRBD2; CDR3 protein: CASSSRTSGRADTQYF; CDR3 DNA: TGTGCCAGCAGTTCCCGGACTAGCGGGAGGGCAGATACGCAGTATTTT
clone size: -; J gene: TRBJ2-1; V gene: TRBV30; D gene: TRBD2; CDR3 protein: CAWKGLAGGYNEQFF; CDR3 DNA: TGTGCCTGGAAGGGCCTAGCGGGAGGCTACAATGAGCAGTTCTTC
clone size: -; J gene: TRBJ2-7; V gene: TRBV5-6; D gene: -; CDR3 protein: CASSLAYEQYF; CDR3 DNA: TGTGCCAGCAGCTTGGCCTACGAGCAGTACTTC
clone size: -; J gene: TRBJ2-5; V gene: TRBV29-1; D gene: -; CDR3 protein: CSVAPDGGETQYF; CDR3 DNA: TGCAGCGTTGCCCCCGACGGGGGAGAGACCCAGTACTTC
clone size: -; J gene: TRBJ2-5; V gene: TRBV5-1; D gene: -; CDR3 protein: CASSLFSGEETQYF; CDR3 DNA: TGCGCCAGCAGCTTGTTTTCTGGGGAGGAGACCCAGTACTTC
clone size: -; J gene: TRBJ1-2; V gene: TRBV6-4; D gene: -; CDR3 protein: CASSGNFSVRGYTF; CDR3 DNA: TGTGCCAGCAGTGGTAATTTCAGTGTTAGGGGCTACACCTTC
clone size: -; J gene: TRBJ2-3; V gene: TRBV2; D gene: TRBD2; CDR3 protein: CASNLLAGTDTQYF; CDR3 DNA: TGTGCCAGCAATCTACTAGCGGGAACAGATACGCAGTATTTT
clone size: -; J gene: TRBJ2-7; V gene: TRBV6-1; D gene: TRBD2; CDR3 protein: CASSSGLAGIYEQYF; CDR3 DNA: TGTGCCAGCAGTTCGGGACTAGCGGGAATCTACGAGCAGTACTTC
clone size: -; J gene: TRBJ1-1; V gene: TRBV5-1; D gene: -; CDR3 protein: CASSLANNMNTEAFF; CDR3 DNA: TGCGCCAGCAGCTTGGCCAACAACATGAACACTGAAGCTTTCTTT
clone size: few; J gene: TRBJ2-3; V gene: TRBV11-3; D gene: -; CDR3 protein: CASSLRNRDTQYF; CDR3 DNA: TGTGCCAGCAGCTTGCGTAATCGGGATACGCAGTATTTT